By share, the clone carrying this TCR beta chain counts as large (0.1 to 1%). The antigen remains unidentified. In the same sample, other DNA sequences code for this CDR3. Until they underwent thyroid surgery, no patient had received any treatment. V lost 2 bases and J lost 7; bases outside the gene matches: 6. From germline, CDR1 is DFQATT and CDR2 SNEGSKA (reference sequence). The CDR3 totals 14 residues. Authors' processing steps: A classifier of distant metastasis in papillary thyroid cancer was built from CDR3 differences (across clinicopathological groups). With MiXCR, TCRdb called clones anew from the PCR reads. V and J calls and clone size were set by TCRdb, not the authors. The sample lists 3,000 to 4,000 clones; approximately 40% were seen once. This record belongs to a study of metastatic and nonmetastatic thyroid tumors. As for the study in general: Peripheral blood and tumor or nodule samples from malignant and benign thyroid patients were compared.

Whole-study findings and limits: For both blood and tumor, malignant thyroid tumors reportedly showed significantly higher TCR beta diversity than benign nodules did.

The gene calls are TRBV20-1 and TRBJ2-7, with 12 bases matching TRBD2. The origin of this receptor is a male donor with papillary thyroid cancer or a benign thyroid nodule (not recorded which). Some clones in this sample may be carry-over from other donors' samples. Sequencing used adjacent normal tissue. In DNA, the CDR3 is TGCAGTGCTAGAACGGCTAGCGGGAGGGGGGAGCAGTACTTC. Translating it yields CSARTASGRGEQYF.